One and the same sample provided the 10 T cell receptor beta chains below, sequenced in a study of CD8+CD57+ T cells in acquired aplastic anemia. An expansion of CD8+CD57+ cells by flow cytometry had been shown in patients chosen for sequencing. Genomic DNA acted as the template from which TCR beta VDJ combination and CDR3 sequence profiling were carried out. TCRdb re-called the reads through MiXCR, storing one row per CDR3 protein. This sample has some 120,000 distinct CDR3 sequences, with over 30% found just once. Sequencing was performed on sorted CD4+, CD8+, or CD8+CD57+ T cells (not recorded which) from PBMCs. The source is a human donor with aplastic anemia.

This clonotype was detected many times. The chain recombines TRBV7-9 with TRBJ1-1; no firm D call. Germline-derived CDR1 and CDR2 are SEHNR and FQNEAQ (reference sequence). V was pared by 5 bases and J by 3 bases, with 13 bases between. The CDR3 runs 14 residues. CDR3 amino acids: CASSPEPGHTEAFF. The CDR3, as DNA: TGTGCCAGCAGCCCAGAGCCCGGGCACACTGAAGCTTTCTTT. Filled out from reference TRBV7-9 and TRBJ1-1, the complete variable domain reads DTGVSQNPRHKITKRGQNVTFRCDPISEHNRLYWYRQTLGQGPEFLTYFQNEAQLEKSRLLSDRFSAERPKGSFSTLEIQRTEQGDSAMYLCASSPEPGHTEAFFGQGTRLTVV.

This sequence joins TRBV29-1 and TRBJ2-3; D gene ambiguous. CDR1 is SQVTM and CDR2 is ANQGSEA in the germline V gene. CDR3 size: 13 residues. V was pared by 6 bases and J by 4 bases, with 14 bases between. CDR3 coding DNA: TGCAGCGTGGTCCCGCCACACGCAGATACGCAGTATTTT. It specifies CSVVPPHADTQYF.

This clonotype occurred many times. The J gene is TRBJ1-6, the V gene TRBV6-1; a weak D match, TRBD1 (5 bases). Per the germline V gene, CDR1 is MNHNS and CDR2 is SASEGT. Between the trimmed V and J ends, which lost 6 bases and 6 bases, there was a span of 15 bases. The CDR3 consists of 15 residues. CDR3 sequence (DNA): TGTGCCAGCAGCCAGACAGTCCTACCTAATTCACCCCTCCACTTT. Its protein is CASSQTVLPNSPLHF.

In the case of this clonotype: One junction end disagrees with the germline gene, perhaps due to a read error. This sequence joins TRBV10-3 and TRBJ2-1, with 10 bases that match TRBD1. This CDR3 comprises 16 residues. In germline, CDR1 is ENHRY, CDR2 SYGVKD. The CDR3, as DNA: TGTGCCACTAACTTTGGACCGGGACAGGGGAACAATGAGCAGCTCTTC. This translates into CATNFGPGQGNNEQLF.

As to this clonotype: This may arise from a read error, as a much more abundant clone is one base away. This chain links TRBV10-3 with TRBJ2-7, with a weak D call TRBD1 (6 bases). V shed 3 bases and J shed 2 bases, with 8 bases lying between them. CDR1 and CDR2 from the germline V gene are ENHRY and SYGVKD. This CDR3 spans 13 amino acids. CDR3 residues: CAISEHRAYEQYF. CDR3 bases: TGTGCCATCAGTGAACACAGGGCCTACGAGCAGTACTTC.

The gene calls are TRBV24-1 and TRBJ2-1; 9 bases align to TRBD1. The CDR3 has 16 residues. In germline, CDR1 is KGHDR, CDR2 SFDVKD. The junction had 10 bases not matched to a gene; V was cut back by 4 bases and J by 7 bases. CDR3 nucleotide sequence: TGTGCCACCAGTGAAACCGGGACAGGGCGGAATAATGAGCAGTTCTTC. It yields the protein CATSETGTGRNNEQFF.

This clonotype was seen at least ten times. V gene TRBV7-9 combines with J gene TRBJ2-2; either TRBD1 or TRBD2 may fit D (5 bases each). The germline CDR1 and CDR2 sequences are SEHNR and FQNEAQ (reference sequence). The CDR3 runs 15 residues. Between the trimmed V and J ends, which lost 5 bases and 4 bases, there was a span of 14 bases. The CDR3 sequence: CASSPFEGRTGELFF. In nucleotides, the CDR3 is TGTGCCAGCAGCCCTTTTGAGGGGCGCACCGGGGAGCTGTTTTTT.

This clonotype was observed many times. The rearrangement joins TRBV5-1 to TRBJ2-1, with D perhaps TRBD1 or TRBD2 (5 bases each). The germline V and J ends were trimmed by 0 bases and 3 bases, with 13 bases remaining between them. Per germline, CDR1 SGHRS and CDR2 YFSETQ. CDR3 size: 16 residues. The CDR3 spells CASSLAPRGVYNEQFF. DNA for the CDR3: TGCGCCAGCAGCTTGGCCCCTCGAGGGGTCTACAATGAGCAGTTCTTC.

Many counts were recorded for this clonotype. The V call is TRBV4-3, the J call TRBJ2-3; 9 nucleotides line up with TRBD2. The CDR3 runs 15 residues. In germline, CDR1 is LGHNA, CDR2 YSLEER. Trimming took 1 base from V and 4 from J; bases not matched to a gene: 3. This CDR3 reads CASSQGAGGADTQYF. The CDR3 nucleotides are TGCGCCAGCAGCCAAGGAGCGGGGGGTGCAGATACGCAGTATTTT.

This clonotype was seen ten or more times. The chain joins TRBV19 to TRBJ2-5, with 12 bases that match TRBD2. The CDR3 covers 17 residues. The V gene's germline CDR1 is LNHDA and CDR2 SQIVND (reference sequence). The trim removed 3 bases at V and 5 bases at J, leaving 10 bases unmatched. In nucleotides, the CDR3 is TGTGCCAGTAGTATCCGATTGACTAGCGGGGGTAAGGAGACCCAGTACTTC. Encoded protein: CASSIRLTSGGKETQYF.